A selection of T cell receptor beta chains follows, all from one sample in a study of shared clonotypes between healthy human individuals. The protocol was immunoSEQ multiplex PCR, while the TCRdb copy is restricted to in-frame clones and leaves out a portion. Of roughly 700,000 clones in the sample, over 65% were seen once. Sequencing was done on a sample of memory CD4+ T cells sorted from blood. The source is a woman aged 25 to 39 in good health. Each CDR3 is given with its conserved first and last residue. A D gene is named only where the DNA matches it firmly. The size of a clone is reported for some rows only, either as once, few or many, or as a class for expanded clones.

j_call	cdr3_length	d_call	v_call	clone_size	cdr3_nt	cdr3_aa
TRBJ2-7	14	TRBD1	TRBV18	NA	TGTGCCAGCTCACCCCGACAGGGAGTCTACGAGCAGTACTTC	CASSPRQGVYEQYF
TRBJ2-3	14	NA	TRBV28	once	TGTGCCAGCAGTCCACCTACTAGCAGAGATACGCAGTATTTT	CASSPPTSRDTQYF
TRBJ2-2	15	NA	TRBV25-1	many	TGTGCCAGCAGTGAATCCTCCAGGAACACCGGGGAGCTGTTTTTT	CASSESSRNTGELFF
TRBJ1-1	14	NA	TRBV7-2	NA	TGTGCCAGCAGCTTAGCGTTGGGGGTGAGAAAAGCTTTCTTT	CASSLALGVRKAFF
TRBJ2-5	14	NA	TRBV28	NA	TGTGCCAGCAGTTCAGGGACCTTCCAAGAGACCCAGTACTTC	CASSSGTFQETQYF
TRBJ2-5	15	TRBD1	TRBV11-2	NA	TGTGCCAGCAGCTTAGAGGTTGGGACAGGGGAGACCCAGTACTTC	CASSLEVGTGETQYF
TRBJ1-1	14	NA	TRBV11-2	few	TGTGCCAGCAGCCCGGACCGTACGGGCACTGAAGCTTTCTTT	CASSPDRTGTEAFF
TRBJ1-5	16	NA	TRBV19	NA	TGTGCCAGTAGTATAGTTGGGGGGATGGGCAATCAGCCCCAGCATTTT	CASSIVGGMGNQPQHF
TRBJ2-7	14	TRBD2	TRBV9	NA	TGTGCCAGCAGCAAAACTAGCGGGAGGGCCACGCAGTACTTC	CASSKTSGRATQYF
TRBJ1-5	15	NA	TRBV9	NA	TGTGCCAGCGGGCAAGGGCCTGCGGGCAATCAGCCCCAGCATTTT	CASGQGPAGNQPQHF
TRBJ2-1	11	NA	TRBV6-1	NA	TGTGCCAGCAGTGTAGAGGGAGAGCAGTTCTTC	CASSVEGEQFF
TRBJ2-7	14	TRBD2	TRBV5-1	NA	TGCGCCAGCAGCCCGGGACTAGCGACTTACGAGCAGTACTTC	CASSPGLATYEQYF
TRBJ2-2	13	NA	TRBV28	NA	TGTGCCAGCCGGGGAGCGAACACCGGGGAGCTGTTTTTT	CASRGANTGELFF
TRBJ1-1	14	TRBD1	TRBV9	NA	TGTGCCAGCAGCAGAGGGGGGACAGAAGGTGAAGCTTTCTTT	CASSRGGTEGEAFF
TRBJ2-6	15	NA	TRBV5-1	many	TGCGCCAGCAGCTTGGATCTCTCTGGGGCCAACGTCCTGACTTTC	CASSLDLSGANVLTF
TRBJ2-7	15	NA	TRBV6-1	once	TGTGCCAGCAGTGAAGCTGCCGGGACGCCTTCCGAGCAGTACTTC	CASSEAAGTPSEQYF
TRBJ2-7	15	TRBD1	TRBV6-6	NA	TGTGCCAGCAGTGGCCGGGACAGGGATTCCTACGAGCAGTACTTC	CASSGRDRDSYEQYF